The sequence of this T cell receptor (beta chain) was determined in a study of radiation and T cells in renal cell carcinoma. Study background: Nephrectomy followed 15 Gy stereotactic body radiation by 4 weeks. Study-wide results and limits: No pretreatment tumor biopsies were available for baseline clonotypes. From baseline, blood top tumor clonotypes peaked at 2 weeks post-radiation.

Indicated time point: blood 2 weeks post-SBRT. Treatment specified: 15 Gy SBRT to primary tumor, nephrectomy 4 weeks later. Blood was sampled at baseline, 2 weeks and 4 weeks after SBRT. Measured with immunoSEQ multiplex PCR; TCRdb has only the in-frame clones, and not every one. Found here are 150,000 to 160,000 clones, around 90% of them singletons; the top ten hold 13%. V lost 6 bases, J lost 5 bases, and 11 bases lay in between. This CDR3 is built from 14 residues. Germline V gene data show CDR1 as MNHNY and CDR2 as SVGAGI (reference sequence). On this clone: Its target is unknown.

This receptor was identified in a woman between 50 and 59 years old with renal cell carcinoma. The V gene is TRBV6-6, the J gene TRBJ1-6; D is unresolved. The sequenced sample was blood, obtained from a patient whose treatment included radiotherapy and nephrectomy. The CDR3, as DNA: TGTGCCAGCAGAGAGAGGAATAATAATTCACCCCTCCACTTT. Translation gives CASRERNNNSPLHF.